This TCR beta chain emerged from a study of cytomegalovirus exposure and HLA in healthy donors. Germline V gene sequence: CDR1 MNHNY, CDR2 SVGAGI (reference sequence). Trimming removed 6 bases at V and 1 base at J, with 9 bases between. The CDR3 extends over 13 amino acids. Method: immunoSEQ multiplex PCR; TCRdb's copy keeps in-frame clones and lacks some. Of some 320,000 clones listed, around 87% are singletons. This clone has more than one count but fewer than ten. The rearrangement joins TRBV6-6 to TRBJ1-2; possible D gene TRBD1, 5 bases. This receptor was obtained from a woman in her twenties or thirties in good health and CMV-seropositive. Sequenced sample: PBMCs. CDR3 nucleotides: TGTGCCAGCAGCTCCGACAGTAACTATGGCTACACCTTC. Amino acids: CASSSDSNYGYTF.